The present T cell receptor beta chain was sequenced within a study of vaccination and CD4 T cells after COVID-19. Treatment defined: approximately nine-day PBMC culture with coronavirus spike peptide pools or control peptides (ViraFEST assay). Cultured CD4+ T-cell DNA underwent Oncomine TCR Beta short-read sequencing. TCRdb ran MiXCR on the PCR reads and lists one entry per CDR3 protein. The data contain 14,000 to 15,000 distinct CDR3 sequences, 50% of them seen just once; the ten biggest clones take up 25% to 30%. Turning to this clonotype: Its cognate antigen is unknown.

Trimming removed 6 bases from V and 4 bases from J, with 13 bases in between. Germline V CDR1 and CDR2: DFQATT, SNEGSKA (reference sequence). The CDR3 has 13 amino acids. General observations from the study: Convalescent patients' median share of reactive clones seen only post-vaccination was around 84%.

The receptor's source is a human donor with COVID-19. The input for sequencing was cultured CD4+ T cells from blood, taken after SARS-CoV-2 vaccination. The chain recombines TRBV20-1 with TRBJ1-5; weak D call: TRBD1 (5 bases). CDR3 sequence (DNA): TGCAGTGCCACTTGGGGGACGAATCAGCCCCAGCATTTT. Residues: CSATWGTNQPQHF.